This is a list of T cell receptor beta chains from one sample in a study of T cells in Graves' hyperthyroidism and ophthalmopathy. TCRdb reprocessed the multiplex PCR reads with MiXCR, giving one entry per CDR3 protein. This sample yields about 720,000 distinct CDR3 sequences, of which 15% to 20% are seen a single time; over 7.5% belongs to the top ten. Sequencing was performed on blood. The receptors shown here come from a man aged 18 to 30 with Graves' hyperthyroidism. Each CDR3 is given with its conserved first and last residue. D genes are given only for firm matches. Clone size appears in some rows only: once, few, many, or a class for an expanded clone.

J gene: TRBJ2-5; clone size: -; V gene: TRBV5-1; D gene: -; CDR3 DNA: TGCGCCAGCGAGAAGGGCGAGGGGATTGAGGGCCAGTACTTC; CDR3 protein: CASEKGEGIEGQYF
J gene: TRBJ2-1; clone size: few; V gene: TRBV3-1; D gene: -; CDR3 DNA: TGTGCCAGCAGCCAAGAGTGGACTCCGAGTCCTTTCGGGTTCTTC; CDR3 protein: CASSQEWTPSPFGFF
J gene: TRBJ2-7; clone size: -; V gene: TRBV12-3/TRBV12-4; D gene: -; CDR3 DNA: TGTGCCAGCAGTCTGACGGGACATAGCTCCTACGAGCAGTACTTC; CDR3 protein: CASSLTGHSSYEQYF
J gene: TRBJ1-5; clone size: -; V gene: TRBV12-3/TRBV12-4; D gene: -; CDR3 DNA: TGTGCCAGCAGTTTGGCCGGGACGACTCAGCCCCAGCATTTT; CDR3 protein: CASSLAGTTQPQHF
J gene: TRBJ2-2; clone size: few; V gene: TRBV7-9; D gene: -; CDR3 DNA: TGTGCCAGCAGCTTAGCCCTAGTGAACACCGGGGAGCTGTTTTTT; CDR3 protein: CASSLALVNTGELFF
J gene: TRBJ1-1; clone size: many; V gene: TRBV2; D gene: -; CDR3 DNA: TGTGCCAGCAGGAGTTACAGGGACACTGAAGCTTTCTTT; CDR3 protein: CASRSYRDTEAFF
J gene: TRBJ2-1; clone size: -; V gene: TRBV6-1; D gene: TRBD2; CDR3 DNA: TGTGCCAGCAGTCTAGCGGGGGGGACCCCCGATGAGCAGTTCTTC; CDR3 protein: CASSLAGGTPDEQFF
J gene: TRBJ2-3; clone size: few; V gene: TRBV27; D gene: TRBD2; CDR3 DNA: TGTGCCAGCAGTTCGCGGACTAGCGGGGGTCGGCGCGATACGCAGTATTTT; CDR3 protein: CASSSRTSGGRRDTQYF
J gene: TRBJ2-7; clone size: many; V gene: TRBV2; D gene: TRBD1; CDR3 DNA: TGTGCCAGCCGGGGACAGCACTACGAGCAGTACTTC; CDR3 protein: CASRGQHYEQYF
J gene: TRBJ2-1; clone size: many; V gene: TRBV5-4; D gene: -; CDR3 DNA: TGTGCCAGCAGCCCGGACCTAAGAGGGCACAATGAGCAGTTCTTC; CDR3 protein: CASSPDLRGHNEQFF
J gene: TRBJ2-5; clone size: -; V gene: TRBV14; D gene: TRBD2; CDR3 DNA: TGTGCCAGCAGCCAAGAGGGGGGGGAACGAGCCCTCTGTCGGTACTTC; CDR3 protein: CASSQEGGERALCRYF
J gene: TRBJ2-1; clone size: many; V gene: TRBV7-9; D gene: TRBD2; CDR3 DNA: TGTGCCAGCATGCCCCGGGGACTACCGTATTATGAGCAGTTCTTC; CDR3 protein: CASMPRGLPYYEQFF
J gene: TRBJ2-3; clone size: many; V gene: TRBV7-2; D gene: TRBD2; CDR3 DNA: TGTGCCAGCAGGGTTTCAGCGGGAGCTAGCACAGATACGCAGTATTTT; CDR3 protein: CASRVSAGASTDTQYF
J gene: TRBJ2-3; clone size: -; V gene: TRBV6-5; D gene: -; CDR3 DNA: TGTGCCAGCAGCTACGGGATGAGGAAGTCGGATACGCAGTATTTT; CDR3 protein: CASSYGMRKSDTQYF
J gene: TRBJ2-5; clone size: many; V gene: TRBV7-9; D gene: TRBD1; CDR3 DNA: TGTGCCAGCAGCTACCCAGGGGGTCTGGAGACCCAGTACTTC; CDR3 protein: CASSYPGGLETQYF
J gene: TRBJ2-1; clone size: -; V gene: TRBV20-1; D gene: -; CDR3 DNA: TGCAGGGGAGCGGAAAACTACAATGAGCAGTTCTTC; CDR3 protein: CRGAENYNEQFF
J gene: TRBJ2-1; clone size: many; V gene: TRBV12-3/TRBV12-4; D gene: -; CDR3 DNA: TGTGCCAGCAGTTTAGCGTCGGATGAGCAGTTCTTC; CDR3 protein: CASSLASDEQFF
J gene: TRBJ2-1; clone size: many; V gene: TRBV30; D gene: -; CDR3 DNA: TGTGCCGGGGAGGACTACGATCGTTACAATGAGCAGTTCTTC; CDR3 protein: CAGEDYDRYNEQFF
J gene: TRBJ2-1; clone size: -; V gene: TRBV19; D gene: TRBD1; CDR3 DNA: TGTGCCAGCTGCCCCTCGGGGACAGGTAACAATGAGCAGTTCTTC; CDR3 protein: CASCPSGTGNNEQFF
J gene: TRBJ2-5; clone size: few; V gene: TRBV6-1; D gene: -; CDR3 DNA: TGTGCCAGCAGTGAAGGGATAGAAGAGACCCAGTACTTC; CDR3 protein: CASSEGIEETQYF
J gene: TRBJ2-7; clone size: many; V gene: TRBV13; D gene: -; CDR3 DNA: TGTGCCAGCAGCTTAGGACTTTTTCCACAACTTGAGCAGTACTTC; CDR3 protein: CASSLGLFPQLEQYF
J gene: TRBJ2-7; clone size: -; V gene: TRBV4-1; D gene: -; CDR3 DNA: TGCGCCAGCAGCCCCCGTCCTTCCTACGAGCAGTACTTC; CDR3 protein: CASSPRPSYEQYF
J gene: TRBJ2-4; clone size: few; V gene: TRBV20-1; D gene: TRBD2; CDR3 DNA: TGCAGTGCTAGAGATCCGGGCGGGAGGGCCCCGGGGAACATTCAGTACTTC; CDR3 protein: CSARDPGGRAPGNIQYF
J gene: TRBJ2-3; clone size: -; V gene: TRBV29-1; D gene: TRBD2; CDR3 DNA: TGCAGCGTTGAAATAGGACTAGCGGGAGAGTTAGATACGCAGTATTTT; CDR3 protein: CSVEIGLAGELDTQYF
J gene: TRBJ2-2; clone size: -; V gene: TRBV7-3; D gene: TRBD2; CDR3 DNA: TGTGCCAGCAGCTCAAGGGCTAGCGGGATGAACACCGGGGAGCTGTTTTTT; CDR3 protein: CASSSRASGMNTGELFF
J gene: TRBJ2-7; clone size: many; V gene: TRBV28; D gene: -; CDR3 DNA: TGTGCCAGCAGTTCCCTCCACGAGCAGTACTTC; CDR3 protein: CASSSLHEQYF
J gene: TRBJ1-1; clone size: -; V gene: TRBV24-1; D gene: TRBD1; CDR3 DNA: TGTGCCACCAGTGATTCTACAGGGGGCACTGAAGCTTTCTTT; CDR3 protein: CATSDSTGGTEAFF
J gene: TRBJ2-3; clone size: few; V gene: TRBV7-8; D gene: TRBD1; CDR3 DNA: TGTGCCAGCAGCTGGGGACAGGGGGGCACAGATACGCAGTATTTT; CDR3 protein: CASSWGQGGTDTQYF
J gene: TRBJ2-2; clone size: many; V gene: TRBV2; D gene: TRBD1; CDR3 DNA: TGTGCCAGCAGGCCTCCGGGACAGGGTAACACCGGGGAGCTGTTTTTT; CDR3 protein: CASRPPGQGNTGELFF
J gene: TRBJ2-3; clone size: many; V gene: TRBV7-9; D gene: TRBD2; CDR3 DNA: TGTGCCAGCAGTTCTCCAGGACTAGCGGGAGGGCCCTCGACAGATACGCAGTATTTT; CDR3 protein: CASSSPGLAGGPSTDTQYF
J gene: TRBJ1-1; clone size: many; V gene: TRBV20-1; D gene: -; CDR3 DNA: TGCAGTGCTAGAGATCCGGAGAACACTGAAGCTTTCTTT; CDR3 protein: CSARDPENTEAFF
J gene: TRBJ2-5; clone size: many; V gene: TRBV10-3; D gene: TRBD1; CDR3 DNA: TGTGCCATCGGGGACAGGGTGGAGACCCAGTACTTC; CDR3 protein: CAIGDRVETQYF
J gene: TRBJ2-2; clone size: many; V gene: TRBV2; D gene: TRBD2; CDR3 DNA: TGTGCCAGCAGTGAGGGACTAAGGGCTGGGGAGCTGTTTTTT; CDR3 protein: CASSEGLRAGELFF
J gene: TRBJ2-2; clone size: many; V gene: TRBV7-9; D gene: -; CDR3 DNA: TGTGCCAGCTTCAGCGGCGGGATTAACACCGGGGAGCTGTTTTTT; CDR3 protein: CASFSGGINTGELFF
J gene: TRBJ2-1; clone size: -; V gene: TRBV19; D gene: TRBD2; CDR3 DNA: TGTGCCAGTAGTACAATAGCGGGGGGTTTAAATGAGCAGTTCTTC; CDR3 protein: CASSTIAGGLNEQFF
J gene: TRBJ2-7; clone size: many; V gene: TRBV20-1; D gene: -; CDR3 DNA: TGCAGTGCCCCCGGAAGCGGAACCTACGAGCAGTACTTC; CDR3 protein: CSAPGSGTYEQYF
J gene: TRBJ1-2; clone size: few; V gene: TRBV28; D gene: -; CDR3 DNA: TGTGCCAGCAGCATCGACAGGTCCCAATATGGCTACACCTTC; CDR3 protein: CASSIDRSQYGYTF
J gene: TRBJ2-5; clone size: many; V gene: TRBV6-6; D gene: -; CDR3 DNA: TGTGCCAGCAGTTACTATGGGGGCGGGGAGACCCAGTACTTC; CDR3 protein: CASSYYGGGETQYF
J gene: TRBJ2-3; clone size: -; V gene: TRBV20-1; D gene: -; CDR3 DNA: TGCAGTGCTAGTCGGGGATGGGCGGGAGAGGGGGCAGATACGCAGTATTTT; CDR3 protein: CSASRGWAGEGADTQYF
J gene: TRBJ2-7; clone size: -; V gene: TRBV28; D gene: -; CDR3 DNA: TGTGCCAGCAGTACTTCCGAGGGGGGGCCCGTTTACGAGCAGTACTTC; CDR3 protein: CASSTSEGGPVYEQYF
J gene: TRBJ1-2; clone size: few; V gene: TRBV5-1; D gene: -; CDR3 DNA: TGCGCCAGCAGCTCCCGCTCCGGGGCGGGTGGCTACACCTTC; CDR3 protein: CASSSRSGAGGYTF
J gene: TRBJ2-1; clone size: -; V gene: TRBV5-1; D gene: TRBD2; CDR3 DNA: TGCGCCAGCAGCCTAGCGGGAGGGCAGTTCTATGAGCAGTTCTTC; CDR3 protein: CASSLAGGQFYEQFF
J gene: TRBJ2-7; clone size: -; V gene: TRBV18; D gene: -; CDR3 DNA: TGTGCCAGCTCACCCCCCGCGGTGTGGGAGCAGTACTTC; CDR3 protein: CASSPPAVWEQYF
J gene: TRBJ2-1; clone size: -; V gene: TRBV5-1; D gene: TRBD2; CDR3 DNA: TGCGCCAGCAGCCTTTCAATAGCGGGAGGATTGGATGAGCAGTTCTTC; CDR3 protein: CASSLSIAGGLDEQFF
J gene: TRBJ2-7; clone size: few; V gene: TRBV14; D gene: -; CDR3 DNA: TGTGCCAGCAGCCAAGTGCGGGGCGACGAGCAGTACTTC; CDR3 protein: CASSQVRGDEQYF
J gene: TRBJ2-5; clone size: few; V gene: TRBV18; D gene: -; CDR3 DNA: TGTGCCAGCTCACCCCCTGGGGGGTTAACCCGGTACTTC; CDR3 protein: CASSPPGGLTRYF
J gene: TRBJ2-4; clone size: few; V gene: TRBV12-3/TRBV12-4; D gene: TRBD1; CDR3 DNA: TGTGCCAGCAGTTTCGGACAGGGGAGGGGGGGCATTCAGTACTTC; CDR3 protein: CASSFGQGRGGIQYF
J gene: TRBJ1-5; clone size: -; V gene: TRBV4-3; D gene: TRBD1; CDR3 DNA: TGCGCCAGCAGCCAAGGGGCGGACAGGGATCAGCCCCAGCATTTT; CDR3 protein: CASSQGADRDQPQHF
J gene: TRBJ1-5; clone size: few; V gene: TRBV4-1; D gene: TRBD1; CDR3 DNA: TGCGCCAGCAGCCAAAAGACAGGGGGGTATAGCAATCAGCCCCAGCATTTT; CDR3 protein: CASSQKTGGYSNQPQHF
J gene: TRBJ2-4; clone size: few; V gene: TRBV6-1; D gene: -; CDR3 DNA: TGTGCCAGCAGTGAAGAGATTGACATTCAGTACTTC; CDR3 protein: CASSEEIDIQYF
J gene: TRBJ1-1; clone size: many; V gene: TRBV28; D gene: -; CDR3 DNA: TGTGCCAGCAGGTGGGACACCTTCATGAACACTGAAGCTTTCTTT; CDR3 protein: CASRWDTFMNTEAFF
J gene: TRBJ2-1; clone size: few; V gene: TRBV28; D gene: TRBD2; CDR3 DNA: TGTGCCAGCAGTCCCGGGACTAGCGGGAGGGGTGAGCAGTTCTTC; CDR3 protein: CASSPGTSGRGEQFF
J gene: TRBJ2-2; clone size: few; V gene: TRBV24-1; D gene: TRBD2; CDR3 DNA: TGTGCCACCAGTGATTCCGCGAGGAGCGGGAGGTCCAACACCGGGGAGCTGTTTTTT; CDR3 protein: CATSDSARSGRSNTGELFF
J gene: TRBJ2-6; clone size: few; V gene: TRBV25-1; D gene: TRBD1; CDR3 DNA: TGTGCCAGCAGGGGACAGGGGTACCCTGGGGCCAACGTCCTGACTTTC; CDR3 protein: CASRGQGYPGANVLTF
J gene: TRBJ2-7; clone size: many; V gene: TRBV20-1; D gene: TRBD2; CDR3 DNA: TGCAGTGCTAGAGTGCCGACCACACTAGCGGGAGTGAGTTACGAGCAGTACTTC; CDR3 protein: CSARVPTTLAGVSYEQYF
J gene: TRBJ2-4; clone size: few; V gene: TRBV2; D gene: -; CDR3 DNA: TGTGCCAGCTTACGAAGGGGGTTAGCCAAAAACATTCAGTACTTC; CDR3 protein: CASLRRGLAKNIQYF
J gene: TRBJ2-7; clone size: few; V gene: TRBV7-2; D gene: TRBD2; CDR3 DNA: TGTGCCAGCAGCTCCCTAGCGGGAGCACTTCAAGAGCAGTACTTC; CDR3 protein: CASSSLAGALQEQYF
J gene: TRBJ1-5; clone size: few; V gene: TRBV6-1; D gene: -; CDR3 DNA: TGTGCCAGCAGCGCATCTTATAGCAATCAGCCCCAGCATTTT; CDR3 protein: CASSASYSNQPQHF
J gene: TRBJ2-1; clone size: -; V gene: TRBV7-2; D gene: -; CDR3 DNA: TGTGCCAGCAGCCCGATCGCGGGATACAAGGAGCAGTTCTTC; CDR3 protein: CASSPIAGYKEQFF